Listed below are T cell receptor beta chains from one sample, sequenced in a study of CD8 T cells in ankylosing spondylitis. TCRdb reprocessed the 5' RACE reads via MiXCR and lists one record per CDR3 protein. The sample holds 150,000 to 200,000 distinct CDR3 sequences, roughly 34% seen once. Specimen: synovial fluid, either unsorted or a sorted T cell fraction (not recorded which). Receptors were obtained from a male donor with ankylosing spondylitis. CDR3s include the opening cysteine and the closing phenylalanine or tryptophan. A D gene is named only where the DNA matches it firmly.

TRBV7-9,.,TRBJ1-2,CASSLERAANYGYTF
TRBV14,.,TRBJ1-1,CASSQDYGTTEAFF
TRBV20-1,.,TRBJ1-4,CSARNRATNEKLFF
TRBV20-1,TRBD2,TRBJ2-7,CSAPRDYTYEQYF
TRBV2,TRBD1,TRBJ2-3,CASRTGAVDTQYF
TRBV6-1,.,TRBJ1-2,CASSPSPAGLGGYTF
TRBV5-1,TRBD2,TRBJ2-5,CASSLLSSGRASQETQYF
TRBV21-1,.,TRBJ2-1,CASSKGTSGSSYNEQFF
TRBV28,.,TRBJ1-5,CASRPTGSGQPQHF
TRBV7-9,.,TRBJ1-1,CASRTWTANTEAFF
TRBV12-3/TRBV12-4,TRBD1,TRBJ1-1,CASSQGDKRAEAFF
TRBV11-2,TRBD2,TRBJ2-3,CASSLGGLAGAGTDTQYF
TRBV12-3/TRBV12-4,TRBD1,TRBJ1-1,CASDWPGGTEAFF
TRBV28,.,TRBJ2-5,CASSDVLGLETQYF
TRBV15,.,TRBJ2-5,CATSRDLWDAQIQYQETQYF
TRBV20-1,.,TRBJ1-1,CSATGGGLGTEAFF
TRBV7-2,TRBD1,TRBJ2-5,CASSPRTGQETQYF
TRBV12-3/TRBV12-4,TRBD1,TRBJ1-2,CASSLGTGIGGYTF
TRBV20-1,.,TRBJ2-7,CSATEEYEQYF
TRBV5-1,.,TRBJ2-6,CASSLGASGANVLTF
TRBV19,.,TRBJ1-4,CASSPGWTLTNEKLFF
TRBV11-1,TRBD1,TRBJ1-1,CASSPGQAEAFF
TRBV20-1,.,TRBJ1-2,CSASGGNDYGYTF
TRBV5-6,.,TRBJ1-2,CASSPEGQTSGGYTF
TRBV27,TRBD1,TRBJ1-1,CASSPRAGTGVSAFF
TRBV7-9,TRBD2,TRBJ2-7,CASSLASGGAYEQYF
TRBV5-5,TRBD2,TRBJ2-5,CASSLAPSGSQETQYF
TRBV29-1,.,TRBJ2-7,CSVGGFTYEQYF
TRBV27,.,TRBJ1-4,CASSSPRGPNGKLFF
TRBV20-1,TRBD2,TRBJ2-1,CCAQPPLGSGSGNEQFF
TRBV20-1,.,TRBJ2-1,CSANRGTSYNEQFF
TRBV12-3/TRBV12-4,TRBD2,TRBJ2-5,CASSLRLAGEETQYF
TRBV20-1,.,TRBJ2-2,CSAPTGTANTGELFF
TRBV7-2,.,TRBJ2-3,CASSLRAGAVTDTQYF
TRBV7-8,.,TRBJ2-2,CASSLVGGANTGELFF
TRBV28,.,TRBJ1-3,CASFGPGNTIYF
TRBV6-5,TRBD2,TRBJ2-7,CASSYSAGLAYEQYF
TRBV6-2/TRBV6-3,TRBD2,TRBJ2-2,CASSPGLARGANTGELFF
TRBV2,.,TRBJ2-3,CASNRVGADTQYF
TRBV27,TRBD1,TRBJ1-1,CASSTTGGKNTEAFF
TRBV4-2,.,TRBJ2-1,CASSQEARGNEQFF
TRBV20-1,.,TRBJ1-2,CSAGGYTF
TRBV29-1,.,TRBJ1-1,CSVKQGNEYTEAFF
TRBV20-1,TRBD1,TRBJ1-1,CSARDRGQGQAFF
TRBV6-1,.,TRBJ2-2,CASSAQANTGELFF
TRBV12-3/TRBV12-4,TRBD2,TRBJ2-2,CASSLGGGARTGELFF
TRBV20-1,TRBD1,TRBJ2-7,CSAPGTVSYEQYF
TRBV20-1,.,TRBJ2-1,CSARSRSDGEQFF
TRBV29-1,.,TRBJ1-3,CSVEDRPGGNTIYF
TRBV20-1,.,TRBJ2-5,CSAGTLHGIQETQYF
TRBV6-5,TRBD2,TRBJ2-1,CASSYFLAGGSRNEQFF
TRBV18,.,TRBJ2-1,CASSPEFTRGEQFF
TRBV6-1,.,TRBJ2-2,CASRIRGTGELFF
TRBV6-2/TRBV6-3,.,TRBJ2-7,CASSYPQGTSYEQYF
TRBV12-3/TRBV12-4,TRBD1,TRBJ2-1,CASSFGTGGRGEQFF
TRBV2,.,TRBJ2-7,CASRAVGPQYF